This T cell receptor (beta chain) was identified in a study of control samples from healthy donors and cancer patients. CDR3 length equals 14 residues. CDR1 is SQVTM, CDR2 ANQGSEA, per germline. Losses at the gene ends were 3 bases for V and 3 bases for J; bases not matched to a gene: 2. Data came from immunoSEQ multiplex PCR; TCRdb stores just in-frame clones and leaves some out. The sample consists of 100,000 to 150,000 clones, about 92% of them appearing once. Sequencing used blood. V and J are TRBV29-1 and TRBJ1-1, with TRBD1 matching 12 bases. This TCR was recovered from a woman aged 45-65 years in good health. The CDR3 DNA is TGCAGCGTTGAGGGGACAGGGGGCTACACTGAAGCTTTCTTT. Amino acids: CSVEGTGGYTEAFF.